What follows are 5 T cell receptor beta chains derived from one specimen sequenced in a study of molecular identifiers for immune sequencing clone quantification. TCRdb recomputed calls from the PCR reads with MiXCR, one row per CDR3 protein. The profile covers some 580,000 distinct CDR3 sequences, with 25% appearing a single time and about 0.84% taken by the ten largest. The sequenced sample consisted of naive CD8+ T cells from blood, with Jurkat cell RNA spiked in. Subset reported: FACS-sorted CD8+CD4-CCR7+CD45RA+ naive T cells. The receptors here all came from a human donor in good health. Some libraries in this study had Jurkat cell RNA spiked in.

This clonotype was seen a handful of times. DNA of the CDR3: TGTGCCAGCAGCCCAACTAGGGCCCCCCAAGAGACCCAGTACTTC. It specifies CASSPTRAPQETQYF. The chain carries TRBV7-9 and TRBJ2-5; a weak D match, TRBD2 (5 bases). Germline V gene sequence: CDR1 SEHNR, CDR2 FQNEAQ (reference sequence). Trimming stripped 5 bases from V and 1 base from J, with 14 bases between. The length of the CDR3 is 15 residues.

This clonotype was counted only a few times. The V gene is TRBV6-5, the J gene TRBJ1-1, with D perhaps matching TRBD1 (6 bases). Germline-derived CDR1 and CDR2 are MNHEY and SVGAGI. The length of the CDR3 is 14 residues. The ends were cut back, 2 bases at V and 4 bases at J, with 11 bases in the middle. This chain's CDR3 is CASSYTGLGTEAFF. CDR3 DNA: TGTGCCAGCAGTTACACAGGGTTGGGCACTGAAGCTTTCTTT.

This clonotype showed up many times. This chain joins TRBV6-5 and TRBJ2-3; 7 bases agree with TRBD2. CDR1 and CDR2 (germline): MNHEY, SVGAGI. This CDR3 comprises 14 residues. The V gene end was trimmed by 2 bases and the J gene end by 4 bases; junction bases not matched to a gene: 3. The CDR3, as DNA: TGTGCCAGCAGTTACGCGGGAGCAGCAGATACGCAGTATTTT. Translated, it gives CASSYAGAADTQYF.

The rearrangement joins TRBV27 to TRBJ2-7, with D hard to call. Trimming took off 3 bases at V and 3 bases at J, with 9 bases between the two ends. In germline, CDR1 is MNHEY, CDR2 SMNVEV (reference sequence). The CDR3 sequence is 13 residues long. The chain's CDR3 is CASSFTLGYEQYF. Here the CDR3 DNA reads TGTGCCAGCAGTTTTACATTAGGCTACGAGCAGTACTTC.

This clonotype was seen repeatedly, ten times or more. The J gene is TRBJ2-7, the V gene TRBV4-1; D might be TRBD2 (5 bases). The CDR3 totals 15 residues. Germline loops: CDR1 MGHRA, CDR2 YSYEKL. Trimming cost V 1 base and J 0 bases, with 10 bases left between them. This CDR3 reads CASSQVLATSYEQYF. The DNA for the CDR3 is TGCGCCAGCAGCCAAGTTTTAGCGACCTCCTACGAGCAGTACTTC.